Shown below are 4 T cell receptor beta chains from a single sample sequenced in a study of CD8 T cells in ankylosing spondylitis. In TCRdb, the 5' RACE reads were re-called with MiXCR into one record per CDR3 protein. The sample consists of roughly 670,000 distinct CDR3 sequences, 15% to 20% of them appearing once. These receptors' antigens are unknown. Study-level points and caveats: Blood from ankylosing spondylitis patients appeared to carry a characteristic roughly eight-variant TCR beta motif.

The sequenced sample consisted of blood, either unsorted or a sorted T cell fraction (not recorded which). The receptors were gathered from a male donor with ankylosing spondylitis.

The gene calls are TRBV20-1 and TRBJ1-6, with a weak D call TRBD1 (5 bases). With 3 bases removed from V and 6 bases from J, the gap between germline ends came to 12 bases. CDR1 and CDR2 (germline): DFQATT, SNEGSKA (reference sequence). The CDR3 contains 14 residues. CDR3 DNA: TGCAGTGCTAGCCGGGGGGACGGTAATTCACCCCTCCACTTT. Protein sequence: CSASRGDGNSPLHF.

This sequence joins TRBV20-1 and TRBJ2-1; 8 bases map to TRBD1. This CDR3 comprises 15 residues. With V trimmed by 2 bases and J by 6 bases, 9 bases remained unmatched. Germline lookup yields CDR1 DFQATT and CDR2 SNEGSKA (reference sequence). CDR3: CSARPLDRVGNEQFF. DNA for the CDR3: TGCAGTGCTAGACCCCTGGACAGGGTTGGCAATGAGCAGTTCTTC.

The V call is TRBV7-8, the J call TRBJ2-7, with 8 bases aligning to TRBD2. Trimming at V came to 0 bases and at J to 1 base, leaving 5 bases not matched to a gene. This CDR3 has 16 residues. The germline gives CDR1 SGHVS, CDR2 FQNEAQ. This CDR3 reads CASSLAPGGGSYEQYF. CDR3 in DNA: TGTGCCAGCAGCTTAGCGCCGGGAGGGGGGTCCTACGAGCAGTACTTC. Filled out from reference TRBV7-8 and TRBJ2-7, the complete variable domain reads GAGVSQSPRYKVAKRGQDVALRCDPISGHVSLFWYQQALGQGPEFLTYFQNEAQLDKSGLPSDRFFAERPEGSVSTLKIQRTQQEDSAVYLCASSLAPGGGSYEQYFGPGTRLTVT.

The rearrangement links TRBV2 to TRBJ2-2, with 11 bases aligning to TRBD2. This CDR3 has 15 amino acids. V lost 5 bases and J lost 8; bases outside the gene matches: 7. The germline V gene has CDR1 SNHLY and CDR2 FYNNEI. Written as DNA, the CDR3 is TGTGCCAGCAGTAGTAGCGGGGGGGCGCCTGGGGAGCTGTTTTTT. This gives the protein CASSSSGGAPGELFF. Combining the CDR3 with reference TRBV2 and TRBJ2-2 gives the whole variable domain EPEVTQTPSHQVTQMGQEVILRCVPISNHLYFYWYRQILGQKVEFLVSFYNNEISEKSEIFDDQFSVERPDGSNFTLKIRSTKLEDSAMYFCASSSSGGAPGELFFGEGSRLTVL.